The rows below give T cell receptor beta chains drawn from one sample of a study of PD-L1 blockade in urothelial cancer. Generated by immunoSEQ multiplex PCR, the TCRdb table keeps only in-frame clones and is missing some. The table has 120,000 or so clones, 86% seen once; the top ten hold 2% to 3%. The source was PBMCs, collected around atezolizumab (anti-PD-L1) treatment. The source of these receptors is a middle-aged man with urothelial cancer. CDR3s include the opening cysteine and the closing phenylalanine or tryptophan. Fields, in order: V gene, D gene, J gene, clone size, CDR3 protein, CDR3 DNA. A D gene is named only where the DNA matches it firmly. For some rows the clone size is stated as once, few or many, or as a class when expanded; others skip it.

TRBV27,NA,TRBJ1-2,NA,CASSRTSNYGYTF,TGTGCCAGCAGTAGGACTTCTAACTATGGCTACACCTTC
TRBV7-3,TRBD1,TRBJ2-1,NA,CASSSGQGHNEQFF,TGTGCCAGCAGCTCCGGACAGGGCCACAATGAGCAGTTCTTC
TRBV7-3,NA,TRBJ1-1,few,CASSRQENTEAFF,TGTGCCAGCAGCCGGCAGGAGAACACTGAAGCTTTCTTT
TRBV7-3,TRBD1,TRBJ2-1,NA,CASSRQGTDNEQFF,TGTGCCAGCAGCCGACAGGGGACGGACAATGAGCAGTTCTTC
TRBV7-3,NA,TRBJ2-3,NA,CASSSGGPDTQYF,TGTGCCAGCAGCTCCGGGGGGCCAGATACGCAGTATTTT
TRBV4-1,NA,TRBJ1-2,NA,CASSQERQGNNGYTF,TGCGCCAGCAGCCAAGAGAGGCAGGGGAATAATGGCTACACCTTC
TRBV25-1,TRBD1,TRBJ2-7,NA,CASNRGRGYEQYF,TGTGCCAGCAACAGGGGGCGGGGGTACGAGCAGTACTTC
TRBV7-9,TRBD1,TRBJ2-7,NA,CASSRRTGGDEQYF,TGTGCCAGCAGCCGCCGGACAGGGGGGGACGAGCAGTACTTC
TRBV18,NA,TRBJ2-5,once,CASSPAEGLQYF,TGTGCCAGCTCACCAGCGGAAGGCCTTCAGTACTTC
TRBV11-2,NA,TRBJ2-6,once,CASSPYSGANVLTF,TGTGCCAGCAGCCCGTACTCTGGGGCCAACGTCCTGACTTTC
TRBV27,NA,TRBJ1-1,NA,CASSPVATGEAFF,TGTGCCAGCAGTCCAGTAGCGACGGGAGAAGCTTTCTTT
TRBV30,NA,TRBJ2-7,few,CAWSVLLSSYEQYF,TGTGCCTGGAGTGTACTCTTGAGCTCCTACGAGCAGTACTTC
TRBV7-2,NA,TRBJ1-1,NA,CASSEDMNTEAFF,TGTGCCAGCTCCGAGGACATGAACACTGAAGCTTTCTTT
TRBV19,NA,TRBJ2-2,few,CASSIGRGRRTGELFF,TGTGCCAGTAGTATAGGGAGGGGAAGAAGGACCGGGGAGCTGTTTTTT
TRBV4-2,TRBD1,TRBJ2-7,NA,CASSPGTGAYEQYF,TGTGCCAGCAGCCCCGGGACAGGGGCGTACGAGCAGTACTTC
TRBV4-2,TRBD2,TRBJ2-7,NA,CASSQDSRLAGSGEQYF,TGTGCCAGCAGCCAAGATTCACGACTAGCGGGGTCTGGCGAGCAGTACTTC
TRBV7-2,TRBD1,TRBJ1-2,few,CASSFRVEGQVGYTF,TGTGCCAGCAGTTTCAGGGTCGAAGGACAGGTTGGCTACACCTTC
TRBV27,TRBD2,TRBJ2-2,NA,CASSPRGSSGRAGELFF,TGTGCCAGCAGTCCCCGGGGATCTAGCGGGAGAGCCGGGGAGCTGTTTTTT
TRBV7-2,TRBD1,TRBJ1-6,NA,CASSSGQGGSPLHF,TGTGCCAGCAGCTCGGGACAGGGCGGTTCACCCCTCCACTTT
TRBV5-1,NA,TRBJ1-1,NA,CASSPTGTTEAFF,TGCGCCAGCAGCCCGACAGGAACCACTGAAGCTTTCTTT
TRBV4-1,NA,TRBJ2-1,NA,CASSQTTEEGPTNNEQFF,TGCGCCAGCAGCCAAACCACCGAGGAGGGGCCGACCAACAATGAGCAGTTCTTC
TRBV7-9,TRBD2,TRBJ2-1,NA,CASSPRGLAGRDEQFF,TGTGCCAGCAGCCCCCGGGGACTAGCGGGACGGGATGAGCAGTTCTTC
TRBV19,TRBD1,TRBJ1-5,NA,CATHRGLNQPQHF,TGTGCCACTCACAGGGGCCTAAATCAGCCCCAGCATTTT
TRBV5-6,TRBD2,TRBJ2-7,NA,CASSLAGVYEQYF,TGTGCCAGCAGCTTAGCGGGAGTGTACGAGCAGTATTTC
TRBV2,NA,TRBJ2-7,few,CASSAHGGGGTFEQYF,TGTGCCAGCAGTGCTCACGGGGGCGGGGGAACATTCGAGCAGTACTTC
TRBV30,TRBD1,TRBJ2-2,NA,CAWSRGLPNTGELFF,TGTGCCTGGAGCAGGGGGCTCCCGAACACCGGGGAGCTGTTTTTT
TRBV5-6,TRBD1,TRBJ2-4,NA,CASSKPGQGAKNIQYF,TGTGCCAGCAGCAAACCGGGACAGGGCGCCAAAAACATTCAGTACTTC
TRBV5-1,TRBD2,TRBJ2-2,NA,CASTNGGASGRAGELFF,TGCGCCAGCACCAATGGCGGCGCTAGCGGGAGGGCCGGGGAGCTGTTTTTT
TRBV19,NA,TRBJ1-1,NA,CASSMQGVNTEAFF,TGTGCCAGTAGTATGCAGGGCGTGAACACTGAAGCTTTCTTT
TRBV18,TRBD1,TRBJ2-5,few,CASSPGQGGQETQYF,TGTGCCAGCTCACCTGGACAGGGGGGACAAGAGACCCAGTACTTC
TRBV6-1,NA,TRBJ1-1,NA,CASSQFGPEAFF,TGTGCCAGCAGTCAGTTTGGTCCTGAAGCTTTCTTT
TRBV5-1,NA,TRBJ2-3,NA,CASSLGGIRSTGITDTQYF,TGCGCCAGCAGCTTGGGTGGTATAAGATCGACAGGCATTACAGATACGCAGTATTTT
TRBV6-5,TRBD1,TRBJ1-1,NA,CASSYGGQLNTEAFF,TGTGCCAGCAGTTACGGGGGACAGCTGAACACTGAAGCTTTCTTT
TRBV7-9,TRBD1,TRBJ2-5,few,CASSRGQGSQETQYF,TGTGCCAGCAGCCGAGGACAGGGATCACAAGAGACCCAGTACTTC
TRBV9,NA,TRBJ1-3,NA,CASSGTTGYSGNTIYF,TGTGCCAGCAGCGGAACTACGGGTTACTCTGGAAACACCATATATTTT
TRBV10-3,TRBD2,TRBJ2-7,NA,CAITGKREGYEQYF,TGTGCCATCACGGGCAAGCGGGAGGGGTACGAGCAGTACTTC
TRBV7-9,TRBD2,TRBJ2-1,NA,CASSLVGGRYNEQFF,TGTGCCAGCAGCTTAGTTGGCGGGAGATACAATGAGCAGTTCTTC
TRBV11-2,NA,TRBJ2-1,NA,CASRGGYNEQFF,TGTGCCAGCAGAGGAGGTTACAATGAGCAGTTCTTC
TRBV5-1,TRBD2,TRBJ2-5,NA,CASSLVASGEETQYF,TGCGCCAGCAGCTTGGTGGCTAGCGGGGAAGAGACCCAGTACTTC
TRBV9,TRBD1,TRBJ2-7,NA,CASSGGTGINEQYF,TGTGCCAGCAGCGGGGGGACAGGGATCAACGAGCAGTACTTC
TRBV18,NA,TRBJ2-1,NA,CASSPLTGQVYNEQFF,TGTGCCAGCTCACCGCTGACAGGCCAAGTCTACAATGAGCAGTTCTTC
TRBV5-6,TRBD1,TRBJ2-3,NA,CASSRDRVDTQYF,TGTGCCAGCAGTCGGGACAGGGTTGATACGCAGTATTTT
TRBV4-1,NA,TRBJ2-7,NA,CASSHLVRGVEQYF,TGCGCCAGCAGCCACCTCGTCCGTGGAGTCGAGCAGTACTTC
TRBV28,NA,TRBJ1-5,once,CASSPGWQPQHF,TGTGCCAGCAGTCCCGGGTGGCAGCCCCAGCATTTT
TRBV7-6,TRBD2,TRBJ2-1,few,CASSSAGGPFNEQFF,TGTGCCAGCAGCTCAGCGGGAGGGCCTTTCAATGAGCAGTTCTTC
TRBV6-4,NA,TRBJ1-1,NA,CASSPFRGSGEAFF,TGTGCCAGTTCACCCTTCAGGGGTTCAGGTGAAGCTTTCTTT
TRBV28,NA,TRBJ1-5,NA,CASRQGGQPQHF,TGTGCCAGCAGGCAGGGAGGTCAGCCCCAGCATTTT
TRBV5-1,NA,TRBJ1-2,NA,CASSSRTYGYTF,TGCGCCAGCAGCTCAAGGACTTACGGCTACACCTTC
TRBV11-2,TRBD2,TRBJ2-7,NA,CASSLVAGGPKYEQYF,TGTGCCAGCAGCTTAGTGGCGGGAGGGCCGAAATACGAGCAGTACTTC
TRBV5-4,NA,TRBJ2-7,NA,CASSVRGYEQYF,TGTGCCAGCAGCGTCCGGGGCTACGAGCAGTACTTC
TRBV30,NA,TRBJ1-6,NA,CAWSPGTNNSPLHF,TGTGCCTGGAGTCCCGGGACAAATAATTCACCCCTCCACTTT
TRBV7-2,NA,TRBJ2-1,NA,CASRTSSSNEQFF,TGTGCCAGCAGGACTAGTTCAAGCAATGAGCAGTTCTTC
TRBV14,TRBD2,TRBJ2-1,few,CASSQDPRVAGGRTYNEQFF,TGTGCCAGCAGCCAAGATCCGAGGGTAGCGGGAGGGAGAACCTACAATGAGCAGTTCTTC
TRBV6-5,TRBD1,TRBJ2-5,NA,CATRTGTETQYF,TGTGCCACCCGGACAGGGACAGAGACCCAGTACTTC